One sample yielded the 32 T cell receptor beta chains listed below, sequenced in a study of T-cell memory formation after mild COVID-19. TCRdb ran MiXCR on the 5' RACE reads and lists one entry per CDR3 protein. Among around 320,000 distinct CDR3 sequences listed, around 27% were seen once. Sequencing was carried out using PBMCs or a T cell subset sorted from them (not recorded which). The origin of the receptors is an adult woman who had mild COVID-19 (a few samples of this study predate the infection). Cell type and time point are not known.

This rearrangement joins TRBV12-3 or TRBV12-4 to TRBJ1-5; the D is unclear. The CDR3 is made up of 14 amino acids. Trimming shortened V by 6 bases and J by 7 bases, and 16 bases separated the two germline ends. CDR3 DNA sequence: TGTGCCAGCAGCATAAAGAGACTCGGGCAGCCCCAGCATTTT. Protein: CASSIKRLGQPQHF.

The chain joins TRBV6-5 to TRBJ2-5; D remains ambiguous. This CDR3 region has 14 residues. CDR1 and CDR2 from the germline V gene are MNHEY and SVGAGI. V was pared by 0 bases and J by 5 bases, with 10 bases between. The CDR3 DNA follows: TGTGCCAGCAGTTACTCGAAAGCAGTTGAGACCCAGTACTTC. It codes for CASSYSKAVETQYF.

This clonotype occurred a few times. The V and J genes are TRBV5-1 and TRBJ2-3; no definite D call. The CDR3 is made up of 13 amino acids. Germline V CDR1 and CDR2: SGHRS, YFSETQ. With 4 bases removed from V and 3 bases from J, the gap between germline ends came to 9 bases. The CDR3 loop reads CASSQFGTDTQYF. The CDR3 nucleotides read TGCGCCAGCAGCCAGTTCGGGACAGATACGCAGTATTTT.

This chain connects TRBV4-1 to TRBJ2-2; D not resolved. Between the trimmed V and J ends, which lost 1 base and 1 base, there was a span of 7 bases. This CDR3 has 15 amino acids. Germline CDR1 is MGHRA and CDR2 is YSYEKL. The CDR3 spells CASSQGPGNTGELFF. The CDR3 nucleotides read TGCGCCAGCAGCCAAGGCCCCGGGAACACCGGGGAGCTGTTTTTT.

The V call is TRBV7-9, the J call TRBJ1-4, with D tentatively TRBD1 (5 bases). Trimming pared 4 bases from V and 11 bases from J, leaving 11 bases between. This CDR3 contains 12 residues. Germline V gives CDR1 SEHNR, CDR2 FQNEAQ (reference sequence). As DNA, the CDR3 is TGTGCCAGCAGCTACCCGGGGGGGAAACTGTTTTTT. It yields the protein CASSYPGGKLFF.

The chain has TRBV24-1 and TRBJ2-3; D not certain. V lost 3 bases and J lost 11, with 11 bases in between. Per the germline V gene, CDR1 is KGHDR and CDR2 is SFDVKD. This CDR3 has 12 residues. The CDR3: CATSDRTRQQYF. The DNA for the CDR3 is TGTGCCACCAGTGATCGGACGCGGCAGCAGTATTTT.

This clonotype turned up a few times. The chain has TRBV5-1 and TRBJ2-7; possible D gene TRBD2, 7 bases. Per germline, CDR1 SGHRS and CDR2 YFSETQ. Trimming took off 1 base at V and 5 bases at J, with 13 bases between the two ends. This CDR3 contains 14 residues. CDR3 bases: TGCGCCAGCAGCTTGTTGGGGGGGGCCCACGAGCAGTACTTC. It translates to CASSLLGGAHEQYF.

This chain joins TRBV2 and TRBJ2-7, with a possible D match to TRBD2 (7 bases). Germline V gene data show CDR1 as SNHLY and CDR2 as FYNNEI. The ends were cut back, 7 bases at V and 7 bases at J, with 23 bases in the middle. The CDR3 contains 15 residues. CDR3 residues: CASKPSLAGAGEQYF. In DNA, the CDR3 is TGTGCCAGCAAACCCTCTCTGGCGGGGGCTGGGGAGCAGTACTTC.

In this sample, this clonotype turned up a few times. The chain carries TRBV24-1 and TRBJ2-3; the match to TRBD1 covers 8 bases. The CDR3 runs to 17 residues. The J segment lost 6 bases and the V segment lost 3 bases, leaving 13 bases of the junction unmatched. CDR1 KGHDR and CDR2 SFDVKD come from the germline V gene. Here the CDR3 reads CATSDTDRGRLGDTQYF. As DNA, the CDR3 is TGTGCCACCAGTGATACCGACAGGGGCCGGTTGGGGGATACGCAGTATTTT.

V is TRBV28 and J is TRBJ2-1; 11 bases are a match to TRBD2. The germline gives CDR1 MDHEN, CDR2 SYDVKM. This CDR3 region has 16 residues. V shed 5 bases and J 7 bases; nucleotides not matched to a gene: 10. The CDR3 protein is CASSPVVIAGGNEQFF. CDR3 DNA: TGTGCCAGCAGTCCGGTTGTGATAGCGGGAGGGAATGAGCAGTTCTTC.

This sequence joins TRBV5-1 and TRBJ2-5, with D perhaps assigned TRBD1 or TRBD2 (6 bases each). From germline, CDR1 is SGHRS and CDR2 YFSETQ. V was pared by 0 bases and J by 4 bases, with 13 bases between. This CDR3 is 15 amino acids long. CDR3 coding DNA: TGCGCCAGCAGCTTGGACAGGGTCGGGGGAGAGACCCAGTACTTC. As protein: CASSLDRVGGETQYF.

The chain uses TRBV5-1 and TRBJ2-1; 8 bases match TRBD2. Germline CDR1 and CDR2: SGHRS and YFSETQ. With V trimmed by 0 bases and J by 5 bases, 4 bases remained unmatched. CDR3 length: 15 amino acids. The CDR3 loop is CASSLAGGMNNEQFF. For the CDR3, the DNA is TGCGCCAGCAGCTTGGCGGGGGGGATGAACAATGAGCAGTTCTTC. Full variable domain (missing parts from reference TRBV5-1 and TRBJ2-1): KAGVTQTPRYLIKTRGQQVTLSCSPISGHRSVSWYQQTPGQGLQFLFEYFSETQRNKGNFPGRFSGRQFSNSRSEMNVSTLELGDSALYLCASSLAGGMNNEQFFGPGTRLTVL.

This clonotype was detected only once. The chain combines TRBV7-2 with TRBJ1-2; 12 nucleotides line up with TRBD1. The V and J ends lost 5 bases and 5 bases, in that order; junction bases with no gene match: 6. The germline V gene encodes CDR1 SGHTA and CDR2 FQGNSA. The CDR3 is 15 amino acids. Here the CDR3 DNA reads TGTGCCAGCAGCACGGGACAGGGGGCGGTTTATGGCTACACCTTC. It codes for CASSTGQGAVYGYTF.

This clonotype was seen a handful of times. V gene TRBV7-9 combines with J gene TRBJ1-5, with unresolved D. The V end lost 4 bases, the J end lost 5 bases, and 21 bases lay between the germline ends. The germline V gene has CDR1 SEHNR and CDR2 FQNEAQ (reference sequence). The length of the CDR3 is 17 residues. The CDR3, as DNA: TGTGCCAGCAGCTCCCACGGTGGGGTGCAAAGGGATCAGCCCCAGCATTTT. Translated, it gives CASSSHGGVQRDQPQHF. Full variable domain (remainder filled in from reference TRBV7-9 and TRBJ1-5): DTGVSQNPRHKITKRGQNVTFRCDPISEHNRLYWYRQTLGQGPEFLTYFQNEAQLEKSRLLSDRFSAERPKGSFSTLEIQRTEQGDSAMYLCASSSHGGVQRDQPQHFGDGTRLSIL.

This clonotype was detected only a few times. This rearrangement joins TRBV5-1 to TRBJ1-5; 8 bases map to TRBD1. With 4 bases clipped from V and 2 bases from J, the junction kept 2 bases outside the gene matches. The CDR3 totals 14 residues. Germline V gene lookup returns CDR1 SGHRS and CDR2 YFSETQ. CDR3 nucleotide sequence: TGCGCCAGCAGCCCGGACAGGGGCAATCAGCCCCAGCATTTT. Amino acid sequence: CASSPDRGNQPQHF.

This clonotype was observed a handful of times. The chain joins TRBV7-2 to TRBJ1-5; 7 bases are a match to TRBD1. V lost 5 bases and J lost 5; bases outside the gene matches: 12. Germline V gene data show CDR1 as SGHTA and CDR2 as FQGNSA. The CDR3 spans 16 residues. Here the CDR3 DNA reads TGTGCCAGCAGCCGAGATGACAGGGTCCCCTATCAGCCCCAGCATTTT. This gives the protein CASSRDDRVPYQPQHF.

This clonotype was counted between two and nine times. CDR3 residues: CASSPRDQPQHF. In DNA, the CDR3 is TGTGCCAGCAGTCCGAGGGATCAGCCCCAGCATTTT. The V call is TRBV21-1, the J call TRBJ1-5. TRBV21-1 is a listed pseudogene. CDR3 length equals 12 residues.

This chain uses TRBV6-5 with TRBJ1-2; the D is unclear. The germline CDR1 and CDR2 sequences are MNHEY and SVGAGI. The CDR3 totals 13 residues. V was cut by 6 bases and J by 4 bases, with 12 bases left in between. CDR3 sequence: CASRVDRSYGYTF. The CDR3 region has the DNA TGTGCCAGCAGAGTTGACCGCTCCTATGGCTACACCTTC.

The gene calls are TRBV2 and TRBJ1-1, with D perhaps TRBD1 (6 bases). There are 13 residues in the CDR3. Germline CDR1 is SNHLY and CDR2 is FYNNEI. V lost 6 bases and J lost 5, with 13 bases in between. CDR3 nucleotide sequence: TGTGCCAGCAGGAGGGGAGGGGGAACTGAAGCTTTCTTT. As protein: CASRRGGGTEAFF.

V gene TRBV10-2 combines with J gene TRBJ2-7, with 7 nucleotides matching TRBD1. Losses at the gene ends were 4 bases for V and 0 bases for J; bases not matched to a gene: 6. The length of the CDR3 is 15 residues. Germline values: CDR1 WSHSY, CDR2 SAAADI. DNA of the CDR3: TGCGCCAGCAGTGGAGTTGGACAGGCCTCCTACGAGCAGTACTTC. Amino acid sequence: CASSGVGQASYEQYF.

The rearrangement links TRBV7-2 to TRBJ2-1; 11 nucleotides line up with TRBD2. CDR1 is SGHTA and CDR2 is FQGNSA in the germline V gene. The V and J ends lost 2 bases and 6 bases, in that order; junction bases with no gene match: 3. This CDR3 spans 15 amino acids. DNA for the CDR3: TGTGCCAGCAGCTTAATAGGACTAGCGGGCAATGAGCAGTTCTTC. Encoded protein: CASSLIGLAGNEQFF.

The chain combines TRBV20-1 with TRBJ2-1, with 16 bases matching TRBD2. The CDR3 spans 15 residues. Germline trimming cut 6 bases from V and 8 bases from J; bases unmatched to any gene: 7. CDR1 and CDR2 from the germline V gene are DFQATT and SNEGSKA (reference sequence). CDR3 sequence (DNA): TGCAGTGCGGCAAGGGGACTAGCGGGAGGGGATGAGCAGTTCTTC. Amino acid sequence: CSAARGLAGGDEQFF.

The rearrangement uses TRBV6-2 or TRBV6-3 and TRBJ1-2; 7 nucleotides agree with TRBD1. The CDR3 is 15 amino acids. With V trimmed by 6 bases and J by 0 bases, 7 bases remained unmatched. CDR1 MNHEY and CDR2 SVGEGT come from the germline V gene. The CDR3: CASRTADRTNYGYTF. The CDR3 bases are TGTGCCAGCAGAACCGCGGACAGGACTAACTATGGCTACACCTTC.

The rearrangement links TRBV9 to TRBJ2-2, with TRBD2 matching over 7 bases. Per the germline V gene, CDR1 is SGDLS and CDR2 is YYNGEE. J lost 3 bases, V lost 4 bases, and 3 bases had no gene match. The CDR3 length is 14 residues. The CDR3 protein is CASSKRGDTGELFF. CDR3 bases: TGTGCCAGCAGCAAACGGGGGGACACCGGGGAGCTGTTTTTT.

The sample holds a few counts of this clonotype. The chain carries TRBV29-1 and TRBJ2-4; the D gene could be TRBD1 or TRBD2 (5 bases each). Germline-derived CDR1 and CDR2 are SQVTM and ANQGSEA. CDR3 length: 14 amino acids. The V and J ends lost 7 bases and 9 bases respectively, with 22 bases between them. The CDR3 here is CSAQLTGTDGIQYF. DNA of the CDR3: TGCAGCGCCCAACTCACCGGGACGGATGGCATTCAGTACTTC.

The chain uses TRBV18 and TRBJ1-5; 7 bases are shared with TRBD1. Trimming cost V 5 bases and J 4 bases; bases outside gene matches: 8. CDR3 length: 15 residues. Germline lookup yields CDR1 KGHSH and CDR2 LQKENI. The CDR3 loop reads CASSTSGTVNQPQHF. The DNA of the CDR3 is TGTGCCAGCTCAACTTCCGGGACAGTAAATCAGCCCCAGCATTTT.

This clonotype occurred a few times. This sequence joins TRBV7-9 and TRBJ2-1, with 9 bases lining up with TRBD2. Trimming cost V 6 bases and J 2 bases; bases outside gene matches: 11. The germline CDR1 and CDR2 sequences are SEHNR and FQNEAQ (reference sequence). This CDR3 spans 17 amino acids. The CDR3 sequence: CASSGGRAGGAYNEQFF. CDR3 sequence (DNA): TGTGCCAGCAGTGGGGGGCGAGCGGGAGGCGCCTACAATGAGCAGTTCTTC.

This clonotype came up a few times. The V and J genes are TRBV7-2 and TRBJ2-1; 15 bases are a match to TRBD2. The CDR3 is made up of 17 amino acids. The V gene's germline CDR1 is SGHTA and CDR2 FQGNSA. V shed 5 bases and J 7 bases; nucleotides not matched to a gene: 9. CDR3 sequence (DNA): TGTGCCAGCAGCAACTCCGGACTAGCGGGAGGGGGGAATGAGCAGTTCTTC. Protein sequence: CASSNSGLAGGGNEQFF.

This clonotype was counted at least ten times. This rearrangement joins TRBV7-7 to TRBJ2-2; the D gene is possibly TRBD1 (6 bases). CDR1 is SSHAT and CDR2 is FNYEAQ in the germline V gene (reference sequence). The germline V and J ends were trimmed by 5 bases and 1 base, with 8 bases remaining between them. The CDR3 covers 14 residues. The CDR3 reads CASSPTGNTGELFF. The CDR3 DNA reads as TGTGCCAGCAGCCCGACAGGGAACACCGGGGAGCTGTTTTTT.

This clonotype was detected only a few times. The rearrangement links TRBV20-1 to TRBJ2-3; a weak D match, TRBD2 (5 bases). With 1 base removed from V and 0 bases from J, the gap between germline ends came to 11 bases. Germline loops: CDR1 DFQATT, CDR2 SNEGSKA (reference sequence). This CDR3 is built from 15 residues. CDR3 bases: TGCAGTGCTAGAGGGGGAGCGCTGAGCACAGATACGCAGTATTTT. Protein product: CSARGGALSTDTQYF.

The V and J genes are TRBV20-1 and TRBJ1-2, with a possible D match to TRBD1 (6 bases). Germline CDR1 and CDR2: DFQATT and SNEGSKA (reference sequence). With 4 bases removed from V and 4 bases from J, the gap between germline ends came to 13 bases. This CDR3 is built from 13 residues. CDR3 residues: CSAIGGLSYGYTF. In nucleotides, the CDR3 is TGCAGTGCTATAGGGGGGTTGAGCTATGGCTACACCTTC.

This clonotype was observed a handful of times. The CDR3 loop is CSATRTGAGDTQYF. CDR3 sequence (DNA): TGCAGTGCTACCCGGACAGGGGCGGGAGATACGCAGTATTTT. The V and J genes are TRBV20-1 and TRBJ2-3, with 9 bases fitting TRBD1. The CDR3 runs to 14 residues. CDR1 and CDR2 from the germline V gene are DFQATT and SNEGSKA (reference sequence). V trimming: 4 bases; J trimming: 5 bases; junction bases outside the gene matches: 7.